The 26 T cell receptor beta chains listed next were all sequenced from one sample in a study of low-dose radiotherapy and immunotherapy resistance in tumors. This sample's time point: before trial treatment. Covering alpha and beta chains, TRAV- and TRBV-specific primers were used for the first-strand cDNA. The TCRs were subjected to amplification over 20 PCR cycles employing a constant-region primer in conjunction with a V-primer adapter. Each CDR3 protein is one row after TCRdb ran MiXCR on the reads. This sample carries 100,000 or so distinct CDR3 sequences, more than 7.5% of them seen once, and the ten largest clones take more than 0.85%. The starting material was PBMCs, obtained before treatment. The receptors here all came from a male donor with prostate cancer.

This clonotype was observed many times. V gene TRBV29-1 combines with J gene TRBJ1-2; TRBD1 is a possible D gene (6 bases). This CDR3 spans 13 amino acids. Germline CDR1 reads SQVTM; CDR2 reads ANQGSEA. The germline V and J ends were trimmed by 1 base and 7 bases, with 13 bases remaining between them. CDR3 loop: CSVEGGGRVGYTF. The CDR3 region has the DNA TGCAGCGTTGAAGGTGGGGGGCGCGTTGGCTACACCTTC.

With regard to this clonotype: A read error is the likely source, as a far larger clone sits one nucleotide away. The J gene is TRBJ2-5, the V gene TRBV6-2 or TRBV6-3; D may correspond to TRBD1 or TRBD2 (5 bases each). The CDR3 length is 15 residues. Germline CDR1 MNHEY, CDR2 SVGEGT. V was cut by 0 bases and J by 2 bases, with 10 bases left in between. The CDR3 DNA is TGTGCCAGCAGTTACTCTGAGGGGCGACAAGAGACCCAGTACTTC. Translating it yields CASSYSEGRQETQYF.

This clonotype was detected ten times or more. The V and J genes are TRBV11-2 and TRBJ2-1; the D gene is possibly TRBD1 (6 bases). Between the trimmed V and J ends, which lost 2 bases and 1 base, there was a span of 12 bases. CDR1 is SGHAT and CDR2 is FQNNGV in the germline V gene. The CDR3 totals 16 residues. The CDR3 sequence: CASSLRGDISYNEQFF. The CDR3 region has the DNA TGTGCCAGCAGCTTACGAGGGGACATTTCCTACAATGAGCAGTTCTTC.

This clonotype has a count of ten or more. The chain couples TRBV5-1 to TRBJ2-1; 10 nucleotides line up with TRBD2. This CDR3 contains 14 residues. Germline V gives CDR1 SGHRS, CDR2 YFSETQ. Germline trimming cut 6 bases from V and 8 bases from J; bases unmatched to any gene: 8. The CDR3 nucleotides are TGCGCCAGCACCCCAGCGGGAGGGTGGCATGAGCAGTTCTTC. Amino acids: CASTPAGGWHEQFF.

This clonotype came up many times. The chain joins TRBV28 to TRBJ2-7; 9 bases line up with TRBD1. The V and J ends lost 8 bases and 4 bases, in that order; junction bases with no gene match: 9. This CDR3 spans 14 amino acids. Germline-derived CDR1 and CDR2 are MDHEN and SYDVKM. The CDR3 DNA sequence: TGTGCCAGCTCCTTTCGGACAGGGGTATACGAGCAGTACTTC. This sequence encodes CASSFRTGVYEQYF. The full variable domain, with the rest looked up from reference TRBV28 and TRBJ2-7, is DVKVTQSSRYLVKRTGEKVFLECVQDMDHENMFWYRQDPGLGLRLIYFSYDVKMKEKGDIPEGYSVSREKKERFSLILESASTNQTSMYLCASSFRTGVYEQYFGPGTRLTVT.

The table lists this clonotype with many counts. This chain links TRBV14 with TRBJ2-7; D perhaps matches TRBD1 (6 bases). Germline V gene data show CDR1 as SGHDN and CDR2 as FVKESK. The CDR3 sequence is 14 residues long. V lost 1 base, J lost 4 bases, and 11 bases lay in between. The CDR3 loop is CASSQVTGPYEQYF. In nucleotides, the CDR3 is TGTGCCAGCAGCCAAGTTACAGGGCCGTACGAGCAGTACTTC.

This clonotype was seen repeatedly, ten times or more. The chain links TRBV29-1 to TRBJ1-5; D uncertain. Germline CDR1 and CDR2: SQVTM and ANQGSEA. The CDR3 runs 13 residues. Deletions cut 7 bases from V and 11 bases from J, with 21 bases between. Here the CDR3 DNA reads TGCAGCGCCTCGGGTCCTGGTGGGTTCACCCAGCATTTT. The encoded protein is CSASGPGGFTQHF.

This clonotype appeared many times. The chain uses TRBV29-1 and TRBJ2-2; D is unresolved. V was pared by 7 bases and J by 7 bases, with 16 bases between. The CDR3 has 13 amino acids. Germline V gives CDR1 SQVTM, CDR2 ANQGSEA. CDR3 DNA: TGCAGCGCCGTTAGTCTCTCGGGCGGGGAGCTGTTTTTT. Residues: CSAVSLSGGELFF.

This clonotype has ten or more counts. V gene TRBV28 combines with J gene TRBJ2-5; 12 nucleotides align to TRBD2. V was clipped by 5 bases and J by 4 bases; unmatched bases: 8. Germline V gene sequence: CDR1 MDHEN, CDR2 SYDVKM. This CDR3 region has 16 residues. This chain's CDR3 is CASSGTGTSGRETQYF. The CDR3 nucleotides read TGTGCCAGCAGTGGAACCGGGACTAGCGGGCGAGAGACCCAGTACTTC.

This clonotype was recorded at least ten times. The V gene is TRBV5-1, the J gene TRBJ2-1; TRBD1 might be the D (7 bases). The germline V gene has CDR1 SGHRS and CDR2 YFSETQ. The CDR3 contains 16 residues. Trimming shortened V by 4 bases and J by 2 bases, and 16 bases separated the two germline ends. The CDR3 sequence is CASSGGGSVAYNEQFF. DNA of the CDR3: TGCGCCAGCAGCGGAGGGGGCAGCGTGGCCTACAATGAGCAGTTCTTC.

This clonotype was counted ten times or more. The chain links TRBV6-2 or TRBV6-3 to TRBJ2-1; the match to TRBD2 covers 13 bases. The germline V gene has CDR1 MNHEY and CDR2 SVGEGT. The J segment lost 1 base and the V segment lost 2 bases, leaving 5 bases of the junction unmatched. This CDR3 is built from 18 residues. The CDR3 spells CASSYQLAGGISYNEQFF. The CDR3 nucleotides are TGTGCCAGCAGTTACCAACTAGCGGGAGGGATATCCTACAATGAGCAGTTCTTC.

This clonotype was observed at least ten times. This chain connects TRBV10-3 to TRBJ2-7, with 8 positions matching TRBD1. The junction had 6 bases not matched to a gene; V was cut back by 6 bases and J by 5 bases. This CDR3 comprises 13 residues. CDR1 ENHRY and CDR2 SYGVKD come from the germline V gene. DNA of the CDR3: TGTGCCATCAGGACAGGGGCTGGGGACGAGCAGTACTTC. The encoded protein is CAIRTGAGDEQYF.

This clonotype has ten or more counts. The chain has TRBV28 and TRBJ1-4; D gene uncertain. The V and J ends lost 6 bases and 0 bases respectively, with 11 bases between them. The CDR3 loop spans 15 amino acids. Per germline, CDR1 MDHEN and CDR2 SYDVKM. CDR3 amino acids: CASRPSRATNEKLFF. In nucleotides, the CDR3 is TGTGCCAGCAGGCCTTCACGGGCAACTAATGAAAAACTGTTTTTT.

This clonotype was recorded at least ten times. This chain joins TRBV5-5 and TRBJ1-2; D gene uncertain. CDR3 length: 13 residues. Trimming took off 2 bases at V and 7 bases at J, with 12 bases between the two ends. CDR1 is SGHKS and CDR2 is YYEKEE in the germline V gene (reference sequence). The CDR3 coding sequence is TGTGCCAGCAGCTTCGGCCTGACGGGTGGCTACACCTTC. Translation gives CASSFGLTGGYTF. The full variable domain, rest sourced from reference TRBV5-5 and TRBJ1-2, is DAGVTQSPTHLIKTRGQQVTLRCSPISGHKSVSWYQQVLGQGPQFIFQYYEKEERGRGNFPDRFSARQFPNYSSELNVNALLLGDSALYLCASSFGLTGGYTFGSGTRLTVV.

This sequence joins TRBV27 and TRBJ2-7, with 9 nucleotides matching TRBD1. Losses at the gene ends were 3 bases for V and 5 bases for J; bases not matched to a gene: 5. This CDR3 region has 14 residues. The germline V gene has CDR1 MNHEY and CDR2 SMNVEV (reference sequence). CDR3 bases: TGTGCCAGCAGTTTCCTTACAGGGGGCGACGAGCAGTACTTC. Translation gives CASSFLTGGDEQYF.

In its sample, this clonotype was seen many times. The rearrangement uses TRBV5-1 and TRBJ2-3; TRBD2 matches 7 bases. Trimming at V came to 0 bases and at J to 3 bases, leaving 1 base not matched to a gene. The CDR3 has 14 amino acids. CDR1 and CDR2 (germline): SGHRS, YFSETQ. The CDR3, as DNA: TGCGCCAGCAGCTTGGACGGGAGGACAGATACGCAGTATTTT. It codes for CASSLDGRTDTQYF.

This clonotype has ten or more counts. The chain employs TRBV21-1 and TRBJ2-1. TRBV21-1 counts as a pseudogene. CDR3 size: 12 residues. The CDR3 here is CASSKIWNEQFF. In DNA form, the CDR3 reads TGTGCCAGCAGCAAGATCTGGAATGAGCAGTTCTTC.

This clonotype was seen at least ten times. The chain links TRBV19 to TRBJ1-5; weak D call: TRBD1 (5 bases). The CDR3 is 17 residues long. V dropped 5 bases and J dropped 0 bases, with 17 bases sitting between them. Germline V gene lookup returns CDR1 LNHDA and CDR2 SQIVND (reference sequence). CDR3 sequence reads: CASSAGRQGNSNQPQHF. DNA for the CDR3: TGTGCCAGTAGTGCTGGTCGCCAGGGCAATAGCAATCAGCCCCAGCATTTT. The full variable domain, its missing parts supplied by reference TRBV19 and TRBJ1-5, is DGGITQSPKYLFRKEGQNVTLSCEQNLNHDAMYWYRQDPGQGLRLIYYSQIVNDFQKGDIAEGYSVSREKKESFPLTVTSAQKNPTAFYLCASSAGRQGNSNQPQHFGDGTRLSIL.

This clonotype was seen at least ten times. The CDR3 sequence is CASSKRASIPYEQYF. CDR3 sequence (DNA): TGTGCCAGCAGCAAAAGGGCGAGTATCCCCTACGAGCAGTACTTC. This chain uses TRBV14 with TRBJ2-7; D unresolved. CDR3 size: 15 residues. CDR1 and CDR2 from the germline V gene are SGHDN and FVKESK. The V gene lost 5 bases and the J gene lost 2 bases, with 16 bases spanning the gap.

This clonotype was recorded many times. The V call is TRBV27, the J call TRBJ2-1; 11 bases fit TRBD2. The CDR3 totals 16 residues. V lost 6 bases to trimming and J lost 9 bases; unmatched junction nucleotides: 13. Germline V CDR1 and CDR2: MNHEY, SMNVEV (reference sequence). This CDR3 is CASSTSGGARGLEQFF. The CDR3 DNA reads as TGTGCCAGCAGCACTAGCGGGGGAGCCAGGGGCCTTGAGCAGTTCTTC.

In its sample, this clonotype was seen many times. The rearrangement uses TRBV5-1 and TRBJ2-7; 8 bases line up with TRBD1. The germline CDR1 and CDR2 sequences are SGHRS and YFSETQ. This CDR3 spans 14 amino acids. J lost 7 bases, V lost 0 bases, and 6 bases had no gene match. CDR3 protein: CASSLAGQGGEQYF. CDR3 DNA sequence: TGCGCCAGCAGCTTGGCCGGACAGGGTGGGGAGCAGTACTTC. The variable domain in full, completed from reference TRBV5-1 and TRBJ2-7, reads KAGVTQTPRYLIKTRGQQVTLSCSPISGHRSVSWYQQTPGQGLQFLFEYFSETQRNKGNFPGRFSGRQFSNSRSEMNVSTLELGDSALYLCASSLAGQGGEQYFGPGTRLTVT.

This clonotype was detected only once. A read error likely explains this, since a far larger clone differs by one base. As DNA, the CDR3 is TGTGCCAGCAGTTTGGCGGGTAGGTCGGTTTTCTACGAGCAGTTCTTC. Its protein is CASSLAGRSVFYEQFF. The chain combines TRBV28 with TRBJ2-1, with D maybe TRBD2 (5 bases). The length of the CDR3 is 16 residues. V lost 3 bases, J lost 10 bases, and 22 bases lay in between. Germline lookup yields CDR1 MDHEN and CDR2 SYDVKM.

This clonotype occurred a few times. Given a much more abundant clone one base away, this may be a read error. This chain connects TRBV6-2 or TRBV6-3 to TRBJ2-1, with 7 bases aligning to TRBD2. This CDR3 has 14 amino acids. Germline CDR1 is MNHEY and CDR2 is SVGEGT. Trimming cost V 10 bases and J 10 bases; bases outside gene matches: 16. CDR3 in DNA: TGTGCCACCTTCAACACGGGAGGCGCCTACGAGCAGTTCTTC. Its translation: CATFNTGGAYEQFF.

In this sample, this clonotype turned up many times. The rearrangement links TRBV28 to TRBJ1-4, with 7 bases identical to TRBD1. The CDR3 sequence is 15 residues long. V lost 4 bases, J lost 3 bases, and 5 bases stayed unmatched. Per the germline V gene, CDR1 is MDHEN and CDR2 is SYDVKM. In DNA, the CDR3 is TGTGCCAGCAGTTCGTACGGGACAGCTAATGAAAAACTGTTTTTT. Translated, it gives CASSSYGTANEKLFF.

With respect to this clonotype: With only one base between it and a far larger clone, this is likely a read error. The chain recombines TRBV6-6 with TRBJ1-2; no clear D gene. V lost 6 bases, J lost 8 bases, and 16 bases lay in between. The CDR3 spans 13 residues. Germline CDR1 MNHNY, CDR2 SVGAGI (reference sequence). CDR3 coding DNA: TGTGCCAGCAGCCGAACTGACGTCACCGGCTACACCTTC. It codes for CASSRTDVTGYTF.

This clonotype was seen at least ten times. The rearrangement uses TRBV20-1 and TRBJ2-7; D not certain. V lost 6 bases, J lost 6 bases, and 12 bases lay in between. The CDR3 has 11 amino acids. Germline V CDR1 and CDR2: DFQATT, SNEGSKA (reference sequence). The CDR3 loop is CSAPKPSEQYF. CDR3 bases: TGCAGTGCCCCAAAGCCCAGCGAGCAGTACTTC.